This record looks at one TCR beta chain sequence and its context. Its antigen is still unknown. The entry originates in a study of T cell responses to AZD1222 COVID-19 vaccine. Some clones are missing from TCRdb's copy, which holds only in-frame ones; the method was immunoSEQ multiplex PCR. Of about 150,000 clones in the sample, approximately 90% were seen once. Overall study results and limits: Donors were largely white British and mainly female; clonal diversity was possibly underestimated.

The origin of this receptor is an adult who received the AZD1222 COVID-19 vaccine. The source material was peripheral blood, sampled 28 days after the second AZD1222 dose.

In nucleotides, the CDR3 is TGTGCCAGCAGTGAAGAGGTACTGAGCAATCAGCCCCAGCATTTT. The encoded protein is CASSEEVLSNQPQHF. This sequence joins TRBV2 and TRBJ1-5; D remains unclear. V lost 1 base and J 1 base, leaving 8 bases between the germline ends. The CDR3 extends over 15 amino acids. CDR1 is SNHLY and CDR2 is FYNNEI in the germline V gene.